The 15 T cell receptor beta chains below come from one sample, sequenced in a study of blood T cell repertoires in COVID-19. Sequenced by immunoSEQ multiplex PCR; TCRdb stores in-frame clones only, minus some. The top ten hold 5% to 6.5% of the sample, which has 250,000 or so clones, more than 70% seen once. The sequencing sample was made of peripheral blood. These receptors were taken from a woman in her twenties or thirties with COVID-19, enrolled during active disease.

This chain connects TRBV15 to TRBJ2-7; the match to TRBD1 covers 8 bases. This CDR3 comprises 16 residues. From germline, CDR1 is LNHNV and CDR2 YYDKDF (reference sequence). Trimming cost V 5 bases and J 1 base; bases outside gene matches: 10. DNA of the CDR3: TGTGCCACCAGCCTACAGGGGGGAAAGTGGTCCTACGAGCAGTACTTC. This gives the protein CATSLQGGKWSYEQYF. Based on the CDR3 plus reference TRBV15 and TRBJ2-7, the full variable domain is DAMVIQNPRYQVTQFGKPVTLSCSQTLNHNVMYWYQQKSSQAPKLLFHYYDKDFNNEADTPDNFQSRRPNTSFCFLDIRSPGLGDTAMYLCATSLQGGKWSYEQYFGPGTRLTVT.

The chain has TRBV2 and TRBJ2-1; maybe TRBD2 (6 bases). The germline V gene encodes CDR1 SNHLY and CDR2 FYNNEI. The CDR3 covers 10 residues. CDR3 loop: CGLREYEQFF. In DNA, the CDR3 is TGTGGCCTCCGGGAGTATGAGCAGTTCTTC.

The CDR3 DNA is TGTGCCTGGGTTGGGGGAGGCTCCCCATGGGGCTACACCTTC. Its translation is CAWVGGGSPWGYTF. V gene TRBV30 combines with J gene TRBJ1-2; a weak D match, TRBD1 (5 bases). The CDR3 is 14 residues long. Trimming removed 5 bases from V and 8 bases from J, with 21 bases in between. Germline assignment: CDR1 GTSNPN and CDR2 SVGIG (reference sequence). Together with reference TRBV30 and TRBJ1-2, the CDR3 gives the full variable domain: SQTIHQWPATLVQPVGSPLSLECTVEGTSNPNLYWYRQAAGRGLQLLFYSVGIGQISSEVPQNLSASRPQDRQFILSSKKLLLSDSGFYLCAWVGGGSPWGYTFGSGTRLTVV.

A few counts support this clone. V gene TRBV18 combines with J gene TRBJ2-2, with 8 bases identical to TRBD2. Germline CDR1 is KGHSH and CDR2 is LQKENI. Trimming at V came to 1 base and at J to 4 bases, leaving 2 bases not matched to a gene. The CDR3 is made up of 15 amino acids. CDR3 sequence reads: CASSPLRGGTGELFF. DNA for the CDR3: TGTGCCAGCTCACCACTCCGGGGGGGCACCGGGGAGCTGTTTTTT.

The chain links TRBV4-3 to TRBJ2-2; no reliable D call. This CDR3 has 18 amino acids. Germline V gene lookup returns CDR1 LGHNA and CDR2 YSLEER. V dropped 0 bases and J dropped 7 bases, with 21 bases sitting between them. This chain's CDR3 is CASSQDSAGSPPSGELFF. CDR3 nucleotide sequence: TGCGCCAGCAGCCAAGATTCGGCCGGGTCCCCCCCCAGCGGGGAGCTGTTTTTT.

CDR3 region: CAINIRTEGYEQYV. CDR3 coding DNA: TGCGCCATAAATATAAGGACGGAGGGATACGAGCAGTACGTC. The rearrangement uses TRBV4-3 and TRBJ2-7; TRBD2 might be the D (6 bases). The CDR3 spans 14 residues. The V gene's germline CDR1 is LGHNA and CDR2 YSLEER. Trimming shortened V by 10 bases and J by 4 bases, and 20 bases separated the two germline ends.

The chain couples TRBV19 to TRBJ1-2; D unclear. Germline V gene lookup returns CDR1 LNHDA and CDR2 SQIVND (reference sequence). The CDR3 loop spans 14 amino acids. V was pared by 3 bases and J by 2 bases, with 10 bases between. The CDR3 bases are TGTGCCAGTAGTATGGGCCAGTGGAACTATGGCTACACCTTC. Protein: CASSMGQWNYGYTF.

The gene calls are TRBV3-1 (or the pseudogene TRBV3-2) and TRBJ2-4; 10 nucleotides match TRBD1. Germline V lookup: CDR1 LGHDT, CDR2 YNNKEL (reference sequence). The CDR3 loop spans 16 amino acids. J gave up 7 bases and V 1 base, and 7 bases lay outside the gene matches. CDR3 amino acids: CASSQGRQGAPNIQYF. The CDR3 nucleotides are TGTGCCAGCAGCCAAGGACGACAGGGGGCGCCGAACATTCAGTACTTC.

V and J are TRBV5-4 and TRBJ2-2; 9 bases map to TRBD1. Per germline, CDR1 SGHNT and CDR2 YYREEE (reference sequence). Trimming removed 2 bases from V and 4 bases from J; junction bases left unmatched: 9. The CDR3 loop spans 17 amino acids. In nucleotides, the CDR3 is TGTGCCAGCAGCTTAGGACAGGGGAGGTCGGCCACCGGGGAGCTGTTTTTT. It specifies CASSLGQGRSATGELFF.

This clone was recorded a few times. This chain joins TRBV25-1 and TRBJ2-2; D not certain. The length of the CDR3 is 15 residues. Germline CDR1 MGHDK, CDR2 SYGVNS. Trimming removed 4 bases at V and 0 bases at J, with 9 bases between. CDR3 nucleotides: TGTGCCAGCAGTGGCCAGACACCGAACACCGGGGAGCTGTTTTTT. Protein product: CASSGQTPNTGELFF.

The chain uses TRBV9 and TRBJ2-7, with D maybe TRBD2 (6 bases). Trimming left V 3 bases short and J 0 bases short, with 10 bases between. Germline V CDR1 and CDR2: SGDLS, YYNGEE. The CDR3 has 14 amino acids. The CDR3 DNA reads as TGTGCCAGCAGCGCTAAGACTAGCTCCTACGAGCAGTACTTC. This encodes CASSAKTSSYEQYF. Filled out from reference TRBV9 and TRBJ2-7, the complete variable domain reads DSGVTQTPKHLITATGQRVTLRCSPRSGDLSVYWYQQSLDQGLQFLIQYYNGEERAKGNILERFSAQQFPDLHSELNLSSLELGDSALYFCASSAKTSSYEQYFGPGTRLTVT.

This clone was detected only a few times. The chain has TRBV28 and TRBJ1-6, with 10 bases identical to TRBD1. CDR1 and CDR2 (germline): MDHEN, SYDVKM. The V and J ends lost 5 bases and 10 bases, in that order; junction bases with no gene match: 11. This CDR3 contains 16 residues. CDR3 sequence reads: CASSRPGQGLRSPLHF. CDR3 in DNA: TGTGCCAGCAGTCGACCGGGACAGGGGCTTCGGTCACCCCTCCACTTT. Drawing the rest from reference TRBV28 and TRBJ1-6, the complete variable domain is DVKVTQSSRYLVKRTGEKVFLECVQDMDHENMFWYRQDPGLGLRLIYFSYDVKMKEKGDIPEGYSVSREKKERFSLILESASTNQTSMYLCASSRPGQGLRSPLHFGNGTRLTVT.

The chain has TRBV7-2 and TRBJ2-3; 10 bases match TRBD2. Unmatched junction bases numbered 7, after V lost 0 bases and J lost 4 bases. The germline V gene encodes CDR1 SGHTA and CDR2 FQGNSA. The CDR3 totals 17 residues. DNA for the CDR3: TGTGCCAGCAGCTTAGCAGCTAGCGGGAGTGGATCAGATACGCAGTATTTT. Its translation: CASSLAASGSGSDTQYF.

CDR3 amino acids: CASGTGQTSNEKLFF. In DNA, the CDR3 is TGTGCCAGTGGGACGGGACAGACCTCTAATGAAAAACTGTTTTTT. This rearrangement joins TRBV19 to TRBJ1-4, with 7 bases aligning to TRBD1. The V gene end was trimmed by 8 bases and the J gene end by 3 bases; junction bases not matched to a gene: 9. This CDR3 is built from 15 residues. The V gene's germline CDR1 is LNHDA and CDR2 SQIVND (reference sequence).

In this sample, this clone turned up once. The CDR3 loop is CASSPSGTGVEKLFF. Here the CDR3 DNA reads TGCGCCAGCAGCCCCTCCGGGACAGGGGTCGAAAAACTGTTTTTT. The chain joins TRBV5-1 to TRBJ1-4, with 10 bases that match TRBD1. This CDR3 contains 15 residues. Germline V gene lookup returns CDR1 SGHRS and CDR2 YFSETQ. Trimming cost V 4 bases and J 8 bases; bases outside gene matches: 8.